This T cell receptor beta chain came from a study of blood T cell repertoires in COVID-19 (dated by TCRdb to the early 2020s). For context, the study as a whole: The collaborator samples originated in the United States, Italy and Spain and spanned the acute and convalescent phases of COVID-19. A freely available public database, intended as a resource for researchers studying the immune response to SARS-CoV-2, is where the repertoires were released. HLA class I and class II types, where available, came from metadata supplied by the sample provider rather than from assay-based typing. The samples were drawn from the first 160 participants of the ongoing ImmuneRACE study and from 1,254 subjects provided by 6 global collaborators. The prospective study material was composed of cDNA or gDNA derived from T cells, B-cell-depleted T cells, or PBMCs. Subjects who had been exposed to COVID-19, were actively infected with it, or had recovered from it provided the deeply sampled blood TCRbeta repertoires that made up the dataset. The sample metadata nearly always contained a de-identified subject ID, COVID-19 status, age in years and sex.

As regards this clone: This clone's antigen is unknown. Base qualities are missing; no much larger clone stands one base away.

The CDR3 starts with the cysteine, ends with the phenylalanine, and has 12 residues. Only the CDR3 region is kept as DNA, spanning 36 bases read in frame from base 1. The V end loses 4 bases and the J end loses 4 bases, and a stretch of 8 bases separates them. CDR1 and CDR2 were assigned from the germline V gene as SGHRS and YFSETQ. TCRbeta CDR3 regions were amplified from genomic DNA using the immunoSEQ Assay, a bias-controlled multiplex PCR. The paper's data handling went like this. Within the assay, amplification of reference gene primers was used to estimate how many nucleated cells each sample contained. To quantify the absolute abundance of each unique TCRbeta CDR3 rearrangement, sequence reads were collapsed and filtered. Productive Simpson clonality was computed per sample as the square root of Simpson's diversity index over productive rearrangements. TCRdb re-hosts the immuneACCESS table, in-frame sequences only. Its copies lack some clones; in the studies checked, an unresolved V gene accounts for under half of them, and the cause for the rest is not known. V and J calls and clone size are as listed in that table; D and trimming were resolved from the DNA. Recorded for this sample are fewer than 350,000 clones; 80% to 90% of them occurred a single time. Approximately 12% of the sample is in the top ten clones.

At one collaborating source in Seattle, patients were enrolled during active infection and were followed longitudinally through the course of disease. Each collaborating institution followed its own protocols to collect whole blood in K2EDTA tubes. Collaborator samples were shipped for TCRbeta analysis as frozen whole blood, isolated PBMCs, or DNA extracted from either sample type. Beyond this particular receptor, the publication reports: How much clinical and demographic metadata was included differed by source and by participant, and the metadata was provided uncurated.

The sequencing input was peripheral blood. The V gene is TRBV5-1 and the J gene is TRBJ2-5; confidence is insufficient to name the D gene. The receptor was derived from a woman in her 30s with COVID-19, enrolled during active disease. CDR3 loop: CASSPTGETQYF. Read as DNA, the sequence is TGCGCCAGCAGCCCCACGGGAGAGACCCAGTACTTC. This CDR3, with the reference TRBV5-1 and TRBJ2-5 proteins standing in past its ends, gives the full variable domain KAGVTQTPRYLIKTRGQQVTLSCSPISGHRSVSWYQQTPGQGLQFLFEYFSETQRNKGNFPGRFSGRQFSNSRSEMNVSTLELGDSALYLCASSPTGETQYFGPGTRLLVL.